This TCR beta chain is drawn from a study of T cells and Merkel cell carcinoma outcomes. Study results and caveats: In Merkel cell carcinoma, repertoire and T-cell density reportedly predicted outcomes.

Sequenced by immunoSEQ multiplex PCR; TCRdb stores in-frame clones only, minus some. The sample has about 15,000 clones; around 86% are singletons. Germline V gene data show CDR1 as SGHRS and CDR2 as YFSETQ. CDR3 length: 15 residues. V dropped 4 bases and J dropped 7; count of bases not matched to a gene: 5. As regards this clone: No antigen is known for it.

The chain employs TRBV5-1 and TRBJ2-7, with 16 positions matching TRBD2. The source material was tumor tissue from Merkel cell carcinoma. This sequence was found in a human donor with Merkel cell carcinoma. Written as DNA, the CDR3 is TGCGCCAGCAGCGAGGGGACTAGCGGGAGGGTTGAGCAGTACTTC. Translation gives CASSEGTSGRVEQYF.